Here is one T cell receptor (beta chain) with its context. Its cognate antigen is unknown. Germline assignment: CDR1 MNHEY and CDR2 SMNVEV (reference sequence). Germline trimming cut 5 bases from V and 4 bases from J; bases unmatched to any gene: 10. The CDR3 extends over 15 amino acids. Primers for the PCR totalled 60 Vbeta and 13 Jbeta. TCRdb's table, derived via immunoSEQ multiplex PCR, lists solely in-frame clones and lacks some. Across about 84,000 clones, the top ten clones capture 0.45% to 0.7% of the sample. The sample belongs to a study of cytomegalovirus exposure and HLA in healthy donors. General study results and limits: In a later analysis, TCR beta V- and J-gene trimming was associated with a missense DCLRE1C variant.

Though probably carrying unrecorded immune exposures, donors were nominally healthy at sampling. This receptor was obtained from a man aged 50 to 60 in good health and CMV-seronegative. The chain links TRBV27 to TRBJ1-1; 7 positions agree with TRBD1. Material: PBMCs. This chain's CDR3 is CASSKRQGRGTEAFF. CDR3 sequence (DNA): TGTGCCAGCAGTAAACGACAGGGTAGGGGCACTGAAGCTTTCTTT.